The 14 T cell receptor beta chains in this list originate from one sample, sequenced in a study of OX40 agonist ivuxolimab in advanced cancers. Generated by immunoSEQ multiplex PCR, the TCRdb table keeps only in-frame clones and is missing some. The table lists some 65,000 clones, about three quarters of them singletons. This specimen was CD4+ or CD8+ T cells sorted from blood, taken in a trial of the OX40 agonist ivuxolimab. The source is an adult with an advanced solid tumor such as melanoma, head and neck, liver or kidney cancer.

This chain uses TRBV6-6 with TRBJ2-3; 11 bases fit TRBD2. The germline V gene has CDR1 MNHNY and CDR2 SVGAGI (reference sequence). The CDR3 sequence is 15 residues long. V was pared by 6 bases and J by 2 bases, with 4 bases of the junction left unmatched. The CDR3 DNA is TGTGCCAGCAGGTTAGCGGGAGGGGACACAGATACGCAGTATTTT. Its translation is CASRLAGGDTDTQYF.

This chain connects TRBV7-9 to TRBJ1-6; perhaps TRBD1 as D (5 bases). This CDR3 comprises 17 residues. Trimming took 6 bases from V and 0 from J, leaving 15 bases between them. Germline-derived CDR1 and CDR2 are SEHNR and FQNEAQ (reference sequence). The CDR3 nucleotides are TGTGCCAGCAGACGACAGTACCAGAGCTCCTATAATTCACCCCTCCACTTT. As protein: CASRRQYQSSYNSPLHF.

The genes are TRBV28 and TRBJ2-3; D may be TRBD1 (6 bases). V shed 11 bases and J shed 0 bases, with 21 bases lying between them. The CDR3 totals 16 residues. Per the germline V gene, CDR1 is MDHEN and CDR2 is SYDVKM. CDR3 DNA sequence: TGTGCCTGCGAGGGGGTATACAGAAAGAGCACAGATACGCAGTATTTT. It specifies CACEGVYRKSTDTQYF.

This chain uses TRBV7-3 with TRBJ1-2; 7 bases map to TRBD1. CDR3 length: 17 residues. J gave up 4 bases and V 5 bases, and 16 bases lay outside the gene matches. From germline, CDR1 is SGHTA and CDR2 FQGTGA. Written as DNA, the CDR3 is TGTGCCAGCAGCCTTAGACGCACCGGGACAGAGCTCTATGGCTACACCTTC. Protein: CASSLRRTGTELYGYTF.

The chain links TRBV6-5 to TRBJ1-2; 9 positions agree with TRBD1. Trimming took 0 bases from V and 7 from J; bases not matched to a gene: 9. Germline assignment: CDR1 MNHEY and CDR2 SVGAGI. The CDR3 extends over 16 amino acids. The CDR3 sequence: CASSYSKRTGESGYTF. CDR3 nucleotide sequence: TGTGCCAGCAGTTACTCGAAGAGGACAGGGGAAAGTGGCTACACCTTC.

The CDR3 spells CASSVFAAGVPETQYF. The CDR3, as DNA: TGTGCCAGTAGTGTTTTCGCGGCGGGGGTTCCCGAGACCCAGTACTTC. This chain joins TRBV19 and TRBJ2-5; 7 positions agree with TRBD2. CDR3 size: 16 residues. The germline V gene encodes CDR1 LNHDA and CDR2 SQIVND (reference sequence). Unmatched junction bases numbered 14, after V lost 5 bases and J lost 5 bases. Based on the CDR3 plus reference TRBV19 and TRBJ2-5, the full variable domain is DGGITQSPKYLFRKEGQNVTLSCEQNLNHDAMYWYRQDPGQGLRLIYYSQIVNDFQKGDIAEGYSVSREKKESFPLTVTSAQKNPTAFYLCASSVFAAGVPETQYFGPGTRLLVL.

V is TRBV7-9 and J is TRBJ2-3, with D perhaps TRBD1 (7 bases). The CDR3 contains 16 residues. Trimming left V 7 bases short and J 1 base short, with 18 bases between. Germline V lookup: CDR1 SEHNR, CDR2 FQNEAQ (reference sequence). CDR3 region: CASTPIQGGRTDTQYF. In DNA, the CDR3 is TGTGCCAGCACCCCGATCCAGGGGGGCCGCACAGATACGCAGTATTTT.

This chain joins TRBV19 and TRBJ2-1; tentatively, D is TRBD2 (5 bases). The CDR3 has 14 residues. V dropped 10 bases and J dropped 2 bases, with 15 bases sitting between them. The germline V gene has CDR1 LNHDA and CDR2 SQIVND (reference sequence). This chain's CDR3 is CATRTSGTYNEQFF. DNA of the CDR3: TGTGCCACTCGAACGTCGGGGACCTACAATGAGCAGTTCTTC.

The chain recombines TRBV13 with TRBJ2-2; maybe TRBD1 (6 bases). The V and J ends lost 2 bases and 5 bases respectively, with 6 bases between them. The CDR3 totals 13 residues. Germline V lookup: CDR1 PRHDT, CDR2 FYEKMQ (reference sequence). CDR3 DNA sequence: TGTGCCAGCAGCTTACAGGGGACCGGGGAGCTGTTTTTT. Amino acids: CASSLQGTGELFF.

The chain has TRBV5-1 and TRBJ1-4, with a possible D match to TRBD1 (6 bases). Between the trimmed V and J ends, which lost 4 bases and 0 bases, there was a span of 13 bases. Germline CDR1 SGHRS, CDR2 YFSETQ. The CDR3 sequence is 16 residues long. CDR3 in amino acids: CASSPTGAPTNEKLFF. CDR3 in DNA: TGCGCCAGCAGCCCCACGGGGGCCCCAACTAATGAAAAACTGTTTTTT.

The genes are TRBV9 and TRBJ1-5; D gene uncertain. Trimming removed 1 base at V and 5 bases at J, with 7 bases between. The CDR3 has 13 amino acids. Looked up from germline, CDR1 is SGDLS and CDR2 is YYNGEE. The CDR3: CASSVSPDQPQHF. The CDR3 nucleotides read TGTGCCAGCAGCGTATCCCCCGATCAGCCCCAGCATTTT. The full variable domain, with the rest looked up from reference TRBV9 and TRBJ1-5, is DSGVTQTPKHLITATGQRVTLRCSPRSGDLSVYWYQQSLDQGLQFLIQYYNGEERAKGNILERFSAQQFPDLHSELNLSSLELGDSALYFCASSVSPDQPQHFGDGTRLSIL.

The chain joins TRBV27 to TRBJ2-2; 9 bases map to TRBD2. Germline-derived CDR1 and CDR2 are MNHEY and SMNVEV (reference sequence). V was pared by 3 bases and J by 4 bases, with 3 bases of the junction left unmatched. CDR3 length: 15 amino acids. This CDR3 reads CASSLGTSSTGELFF. The DNA of the CDR3 is TGTGCCAGCAGTTTGGGGACTAGCTCCACCGGGGAGCTGTTTTTT.

The genes are TRBV7-9 and TRBJ1-1, with 9 positions matching TRBD1. There are 15 residues in the CDR3. Unmatched junction bases numbered 8, after V lost 4 bases and J lost 5 bases. The germline V gene has CDR1 SEHNR and CDR2 FQNEAQ (reference sequence). CDR3 sequence: CASSSQDRGVTEAFF. CDR3 nucleotides: TGTGCCAGCAGCTCCCAGGACAGGGGTGTAACTGAAGCTTTCTTT.

V usage is TRBV6-5 and J usage is TRBJ2-3, with 7 bases lining up with TRBD1. V trimming: 3 bases; J trimming: 2 bases; junction bases outside the gene matches: 8. From germline, CDR1 is MNHEY and CDR2 SVGAGI. The CDR3 has 16 residues. The DNA of the CDR3 is TGTGCCAGCAGTTATACCTCCAGGGGGTTCACAGATACGCAGTATTTT. This sequence encodes CASSYTSRGFTDTQYF.